This is a list of T cell receptor beta chains from one sample in a study of blood T cell repertoires in COVID-19. Only in-frame clones appear in the TCRdb table, and some are missing; sequencing was by immunoSEQ multiplex PCR. This table has more than 130,000 clones, about 80% appearing once. Specimen: peripheral blood. Receptors originate from a woman older than 75 in a cohort sampled during active or convalescent COVID-19. Both conserved end residues are part of each CDR3. D genes are given only for firm matches. Expanded clones are given a class, and other clones once, few, many or no size at all.

j_call v_call d_call clone_size cdr3_aa cdr3_nt
TRBJ2-5 TRBV29-1 NA NA CSVEWPLQETQYF TGCAGCGTTGAATGGCCCCTCCAAGAGACCCAGTACTTC
TRBJ2-1 TRBV5-1 NA NA CASSLVGAWNEQFF TGCGCCAGCAGCTTGGTCGGAGCTTGGAATGAGCAGTTCTTC
TRBJ2-5 TRBV7-2 NA NA CASSLGPRGGETQYF TGTGCCAGCAGCTTAGGGCCTAGGGGGGGTGAGACCCAGTACTTC
TRBJ2-7 TRBV19 TRBD2 few CASSTASGGGYEQYF TGTGCCAGTAGCACGGCGAGCGGGGGGGGGTACGAGCAGTACTTC
TRBJ2-1 TRBV10-3 TRBD2 NA CASRLANEQFF TGTGCCTCCCGACTAGCCAATGAGCAGTTCTTC
TRBJ2-5 TRBV15 NA NA CATSRDLGGLETQYF TGTGCCACCAGCAGAGATCTGGGGGGGCTGGAGACCCAGTACTTC
TRBJ2-1 TRBV19 NA once CASSIRIDGYNEQFF TGTGCCAGTAGTATCAGGATCGACGGATACAATGAGCAGTTCTTC
TRBJ2-5 TRBV5-1 TRBD2 NA CASSWTSVQETQYF TGCGCCAGCAGCTGGACTAGCGTCCAAGAGACCCAGTACTTC
TRBJ1-1 TRBV10-3 NA few CAISESIVNTEAFF TGTGCCATCAGTGAGTCGATAGTGAACACTGAAGCTTTCTTT
TRBJ2-5 TRBV4-1 TRBD2 NA CASSQGSGAGIPRWQETQYF TGCGCCAGCAGCCAAGGAAGTGGAGCGGGGATCCCCAGATGGCAAGAGACCCAGTACTTC